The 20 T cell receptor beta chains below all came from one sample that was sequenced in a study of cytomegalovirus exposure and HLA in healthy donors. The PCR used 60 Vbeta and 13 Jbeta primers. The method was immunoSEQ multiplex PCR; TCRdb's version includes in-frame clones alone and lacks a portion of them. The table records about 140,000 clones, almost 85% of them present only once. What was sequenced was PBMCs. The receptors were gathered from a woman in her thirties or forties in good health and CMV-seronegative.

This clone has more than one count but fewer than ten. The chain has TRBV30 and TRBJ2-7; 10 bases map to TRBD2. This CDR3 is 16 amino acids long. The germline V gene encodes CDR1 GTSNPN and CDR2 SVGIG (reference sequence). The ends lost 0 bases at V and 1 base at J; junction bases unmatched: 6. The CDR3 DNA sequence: TGTGCCTGGAGTGTACTGAGCGGGAGGGCGTCCTACGAGCAGTACTTC. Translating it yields CAWSVLSGRASYEQYF. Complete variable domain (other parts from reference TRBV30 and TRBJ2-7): SQTIHQWPATLVQPVGSPLSLECTVEGTSNPNLYWYRQAAGRGLQLLFYSVGIGQISSEVPQNLSASRPQDRQFILSSKKLLLSDSGFYLCAWSVLSGRASYEQYFGPGTRLTVT.

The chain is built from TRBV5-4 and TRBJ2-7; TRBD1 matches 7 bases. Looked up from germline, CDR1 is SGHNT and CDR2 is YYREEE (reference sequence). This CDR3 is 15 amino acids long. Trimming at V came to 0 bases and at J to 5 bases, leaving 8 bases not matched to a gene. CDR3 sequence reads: CASSLVRDRFHEQYF. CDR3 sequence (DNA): TGTGCCAGCAGCTTGGTCCGGGACAGATTTCACGAGCAGTACTTC.

CDR3 loop: CASSFIVVATGTDTQYF. The CDR3 nucleotides read TGTGCCAGCAGCTTTATAGTCGTAGCGACTGGCACAGATACGCAGTATTTT. The V call is TRBV7-3, the J call TRBJ2-3; D perhaps matches TRBD2 (5 bases). Germline CDR1 and CDR2: SGHTA and FQGTGA. The CDR3 covers 17 residues. Trimming cost V 3 bases and J 1 base, with 17 bases left between them.

CDR3 in amino acids: CASSPKGWGGPDTQYF. The CDR3 DNA reads as TGCGCCAGCAGCCCGAAAGGATGGGGGGGCCCAGATACGCAGTATTTT. The V and J genes are TRBV4-3 and TRBJ2-3, with a tentative D call TRBD2 (7 bases). Germline loops: CDR1 LGHNA, CDR2 YSLEER. The CDR3 is made up of 16 amino acids. V was pared by 4 bases and J by 4 bases, with 18 bases between.

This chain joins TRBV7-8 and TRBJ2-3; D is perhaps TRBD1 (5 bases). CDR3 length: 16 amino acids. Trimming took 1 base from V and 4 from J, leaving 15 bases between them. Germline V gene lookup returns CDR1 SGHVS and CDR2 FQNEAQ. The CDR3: CASSLGSPLGADTQYF. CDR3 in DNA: TGTGCCAGCAGCTTAGGCTCCCCCCTAGGGGCAGATACGCAGTATTTT.

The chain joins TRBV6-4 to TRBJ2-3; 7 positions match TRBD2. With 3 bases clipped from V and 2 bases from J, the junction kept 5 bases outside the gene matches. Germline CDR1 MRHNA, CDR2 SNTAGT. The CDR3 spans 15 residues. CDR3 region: CASSEASGDTDTQYF. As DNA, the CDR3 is TGTGCCAGCAGTGAGGCCAGCGGGGACACAGATACGCAGTATTTT.

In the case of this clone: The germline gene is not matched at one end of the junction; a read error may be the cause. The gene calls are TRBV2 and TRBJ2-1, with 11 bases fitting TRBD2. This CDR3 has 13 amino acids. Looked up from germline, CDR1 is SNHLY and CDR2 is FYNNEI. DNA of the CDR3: TGTGCGAGCACTACTAGCGGGAGTAATGAGCAGTTCTTC. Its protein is CASTTSGSNEQFF.

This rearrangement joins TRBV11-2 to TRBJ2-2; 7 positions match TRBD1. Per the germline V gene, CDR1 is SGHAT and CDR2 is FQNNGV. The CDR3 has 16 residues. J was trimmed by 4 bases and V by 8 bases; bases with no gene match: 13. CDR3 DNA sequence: TGTGCCAGCCGCTCAGTGACAGGGTCCCCCACCGGGGAGCTGTTTTTT. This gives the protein CASRSVTGSPTGELFF.

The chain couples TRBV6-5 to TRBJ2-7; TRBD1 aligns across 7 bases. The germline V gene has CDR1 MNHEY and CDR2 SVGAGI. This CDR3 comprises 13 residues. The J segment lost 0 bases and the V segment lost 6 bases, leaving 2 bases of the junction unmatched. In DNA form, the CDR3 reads TGTGCCAGCAGGCGACAGGGCTCCTACGAGCAGTACTTC. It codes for CASRRQGSYEQYF.

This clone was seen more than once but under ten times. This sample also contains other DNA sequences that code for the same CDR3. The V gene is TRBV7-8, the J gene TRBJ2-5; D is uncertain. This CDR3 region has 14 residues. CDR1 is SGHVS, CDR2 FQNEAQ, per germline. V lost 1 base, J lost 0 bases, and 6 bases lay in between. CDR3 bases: TGTGCCAGCAGCTTAGGAGGATACCAAGAGACCCAGTACTTC. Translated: CASSLGGYQETQYF.

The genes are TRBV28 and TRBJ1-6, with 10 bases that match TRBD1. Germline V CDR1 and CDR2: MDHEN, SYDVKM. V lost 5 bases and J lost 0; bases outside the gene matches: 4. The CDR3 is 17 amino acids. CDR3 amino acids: CASSVTGGSSYNSPLHF. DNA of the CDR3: TGTGCCAGCAGTGTGACAGGGGGCAGCTCCTATAATTCACCCCTCCACTTT.

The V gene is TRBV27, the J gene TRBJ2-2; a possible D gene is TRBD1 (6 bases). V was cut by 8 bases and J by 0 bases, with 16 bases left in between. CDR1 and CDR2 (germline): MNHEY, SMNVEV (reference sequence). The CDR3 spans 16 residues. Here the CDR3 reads CASGIRGQPNTGELFF. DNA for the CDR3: TGTGCCAGCGGGATCCGGGGACAACCGAACACCGGGGAGCTGTTTTTT.

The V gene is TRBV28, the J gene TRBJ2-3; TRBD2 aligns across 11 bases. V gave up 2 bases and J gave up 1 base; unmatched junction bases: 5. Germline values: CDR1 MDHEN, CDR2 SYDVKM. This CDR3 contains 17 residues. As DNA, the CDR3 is TGTGCCAGCAGTTTAACTAGCGGGAGTTCAGGCACAGATACGCAGTATTTT. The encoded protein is CASSLTSGSSGTDTQYF.

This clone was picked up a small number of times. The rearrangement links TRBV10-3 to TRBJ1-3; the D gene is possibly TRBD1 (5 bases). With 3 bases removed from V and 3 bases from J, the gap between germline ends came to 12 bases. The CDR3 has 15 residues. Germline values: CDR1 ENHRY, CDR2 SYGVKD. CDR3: CAISDNGARGNTIYF. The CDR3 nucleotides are TGTGCCATCAGTGATAATGGGGCCCGTGGAAACACCATATATTTT.

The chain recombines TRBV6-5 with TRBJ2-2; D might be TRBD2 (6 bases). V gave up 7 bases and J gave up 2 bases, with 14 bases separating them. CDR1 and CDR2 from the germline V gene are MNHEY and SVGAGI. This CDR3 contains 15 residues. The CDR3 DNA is TGTGCCAGCAAACTAGGAGGGTCCAACACCGGGGAGCTGTTTTTT. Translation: CASKLGGSNTGELFF.

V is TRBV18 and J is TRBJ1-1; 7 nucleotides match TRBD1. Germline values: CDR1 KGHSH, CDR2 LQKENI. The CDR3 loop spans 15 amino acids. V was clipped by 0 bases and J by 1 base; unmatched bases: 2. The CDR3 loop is CASSPPGTANTEAFF. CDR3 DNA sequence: TGTGCCAGCTCACCACCGGGGACAGCGAACACTGAAGCTTTCTTT.

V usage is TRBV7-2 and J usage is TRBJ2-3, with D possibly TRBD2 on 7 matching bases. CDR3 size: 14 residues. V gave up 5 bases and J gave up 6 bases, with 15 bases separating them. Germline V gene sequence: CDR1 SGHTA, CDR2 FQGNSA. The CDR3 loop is CASSRGGAEDTQYF. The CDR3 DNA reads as TGTGCCAGCAGCCGAGGGGGGGCCGAGGATACGCAGTATTTT.

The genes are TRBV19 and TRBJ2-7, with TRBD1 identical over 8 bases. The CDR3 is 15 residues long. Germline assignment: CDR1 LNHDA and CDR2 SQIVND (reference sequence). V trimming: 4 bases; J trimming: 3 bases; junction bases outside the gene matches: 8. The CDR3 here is CASSTGGNWNYEQYF. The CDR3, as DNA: TGTGCCAGTAGTACAGGGGGCAACTGGAACTACGAGCAGTACTTC.

This CDR3 reads CASSTSGISYEQYF. The CDR3 region has the DNA TGTGCCAGCAGCACTTCAGGGATTTCCTACGAGCAGTACTTC. This chain uses TRBV9 with TRBJ2-7, with D possibly matching TRBD1 (5 bases). The ends were cut back, 4 bases at V and 1 base at J, with 12 bases in the middle. Germline V gene lookup returns CDR1 SGDLS and CDR2 YYNGEE. The CDR3 extends over 14 amino acids.

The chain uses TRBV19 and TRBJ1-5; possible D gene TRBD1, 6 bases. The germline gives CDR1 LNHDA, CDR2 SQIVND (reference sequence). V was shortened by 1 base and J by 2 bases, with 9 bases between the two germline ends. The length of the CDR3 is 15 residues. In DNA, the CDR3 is TGTGCCAGTAGTATAGGACAGGCTCGCAATCAGCCCCAGCATTTT. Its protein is CASSIGQARNQPQHF.